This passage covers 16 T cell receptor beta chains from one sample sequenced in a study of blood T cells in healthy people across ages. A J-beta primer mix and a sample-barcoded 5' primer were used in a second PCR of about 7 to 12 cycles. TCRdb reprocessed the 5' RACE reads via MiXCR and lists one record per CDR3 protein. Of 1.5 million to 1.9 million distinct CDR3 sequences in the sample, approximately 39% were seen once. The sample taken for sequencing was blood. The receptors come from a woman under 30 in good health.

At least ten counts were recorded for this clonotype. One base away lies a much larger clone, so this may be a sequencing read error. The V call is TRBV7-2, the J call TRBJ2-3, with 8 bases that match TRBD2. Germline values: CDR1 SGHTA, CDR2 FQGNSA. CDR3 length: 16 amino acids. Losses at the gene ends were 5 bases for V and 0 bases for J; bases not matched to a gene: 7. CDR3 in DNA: TGTGCCAGCAGCGTGCTAGCGGGCTCTAGCACAGATACGCAGTATTTT. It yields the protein CASSVLAGSSTDTQYF.

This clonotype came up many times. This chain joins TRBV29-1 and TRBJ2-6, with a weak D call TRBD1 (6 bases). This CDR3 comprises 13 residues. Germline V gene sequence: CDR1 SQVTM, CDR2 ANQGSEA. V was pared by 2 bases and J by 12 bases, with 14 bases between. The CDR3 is CSVESGTSPVLTF. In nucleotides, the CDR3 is TGCAGCGTTGAATCCGGGACATCTCCCGTCCTGACTTTC.

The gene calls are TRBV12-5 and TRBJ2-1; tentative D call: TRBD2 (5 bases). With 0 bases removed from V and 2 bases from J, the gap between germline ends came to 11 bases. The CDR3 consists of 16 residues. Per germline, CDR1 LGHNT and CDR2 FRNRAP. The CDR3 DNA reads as TGTGCTAGTGGTTTGGTACTTGGCGGGCCCTACAATGAGCAGTTCTTC. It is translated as CASGLVLGGPYNEQFF.

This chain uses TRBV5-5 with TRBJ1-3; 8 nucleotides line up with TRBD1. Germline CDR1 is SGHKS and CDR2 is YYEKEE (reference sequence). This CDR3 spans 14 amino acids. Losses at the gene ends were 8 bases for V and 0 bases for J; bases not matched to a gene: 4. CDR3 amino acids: CASIQGVSGNTIYF. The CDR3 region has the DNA TGTGCCAGTATACAGGGGGTCTCTGGAAACACCATATATTTT. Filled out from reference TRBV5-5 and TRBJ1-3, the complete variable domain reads DAGVTQSPTHLIKTRGQQVTLRCSPISGHKSVSWYQQVLGQGPQFIFQYYEKEERGRGNFPDRFSARQFPNYSSELNVNALLLGDSALYLCASIQGVSGNTIYFGEGSWLTVV.

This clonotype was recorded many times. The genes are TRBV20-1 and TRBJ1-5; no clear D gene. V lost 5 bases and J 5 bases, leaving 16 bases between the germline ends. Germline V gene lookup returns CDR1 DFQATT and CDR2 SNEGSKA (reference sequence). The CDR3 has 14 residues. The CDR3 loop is CSASHGLSDQPQHF. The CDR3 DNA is TGCAGTGCTTCTCACGGGTTATCGGATCAGCCCCAGCATTTT.

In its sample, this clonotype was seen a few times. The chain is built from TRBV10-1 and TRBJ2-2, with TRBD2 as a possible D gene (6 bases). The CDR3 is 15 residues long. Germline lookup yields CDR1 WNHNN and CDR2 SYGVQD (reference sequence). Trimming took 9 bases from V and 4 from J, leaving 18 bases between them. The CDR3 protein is CASPWREKGTGELFF. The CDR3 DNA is TGCGCCAGTCCTTGGAGGGAGAAGGGCACCGGGGAGCTGTTTTTT.

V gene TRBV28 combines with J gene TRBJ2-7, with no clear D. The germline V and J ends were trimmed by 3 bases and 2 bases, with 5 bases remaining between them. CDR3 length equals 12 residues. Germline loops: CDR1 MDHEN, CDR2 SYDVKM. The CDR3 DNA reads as TGTGCCAGCAGTTTTCATACCTACGAGCAGTACTTC. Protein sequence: CASSFHTYEQYF.

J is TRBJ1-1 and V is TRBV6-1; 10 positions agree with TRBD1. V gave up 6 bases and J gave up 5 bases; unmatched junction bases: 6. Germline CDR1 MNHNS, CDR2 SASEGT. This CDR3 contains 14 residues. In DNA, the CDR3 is TGTGCCAGCAGCAATGACAGGGGGCGAACTGAAGCTTTCTTT. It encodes CASSNDRGRTEAFF.

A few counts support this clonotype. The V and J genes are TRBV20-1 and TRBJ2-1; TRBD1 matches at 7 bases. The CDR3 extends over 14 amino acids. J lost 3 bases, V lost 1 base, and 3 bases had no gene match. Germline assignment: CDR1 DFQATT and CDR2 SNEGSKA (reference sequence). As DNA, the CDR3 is TGCAGTGCTAGAGGAGGGGGCCGCTACAATGAGCAGTTCTTC. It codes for CSARGGGRYNEQFF.

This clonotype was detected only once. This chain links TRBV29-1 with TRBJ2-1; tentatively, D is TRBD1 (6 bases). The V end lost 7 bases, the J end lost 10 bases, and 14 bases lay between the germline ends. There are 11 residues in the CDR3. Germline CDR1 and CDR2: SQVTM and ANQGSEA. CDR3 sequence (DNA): TGCAGCGCCGGGACAAATTACGAGCAGTTCTTC. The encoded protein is CSAGTNYEQFF.

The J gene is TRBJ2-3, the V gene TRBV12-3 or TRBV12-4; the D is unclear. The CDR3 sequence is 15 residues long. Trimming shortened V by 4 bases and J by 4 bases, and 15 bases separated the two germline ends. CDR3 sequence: CASSSQLIGADTQYF. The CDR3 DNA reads TGTGCCAGCAGTTCTCAGCTTATAGGCGCAGATACGCAGTATTTT.

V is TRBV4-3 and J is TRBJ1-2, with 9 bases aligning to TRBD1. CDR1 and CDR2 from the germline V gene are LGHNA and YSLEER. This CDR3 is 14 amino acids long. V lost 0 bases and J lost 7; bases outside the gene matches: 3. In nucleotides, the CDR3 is TGCGCCAGCAGCCAAGAGACAGGGGGATGTGGCTACACCTTC. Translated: CASSQETGGCGYTF.

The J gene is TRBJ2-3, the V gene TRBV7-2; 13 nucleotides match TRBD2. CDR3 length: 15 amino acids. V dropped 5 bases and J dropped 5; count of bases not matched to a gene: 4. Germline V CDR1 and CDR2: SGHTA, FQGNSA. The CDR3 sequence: CASSRTSGSGDTQYF. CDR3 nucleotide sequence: TGTGCCAGCAGCAGGACTAGCGGGAGTGGAGATACGCAGTATTTT.

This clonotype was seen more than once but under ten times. Here the CDR3 DNA reads TGTGCCAGCAGTTTAAGCGTCCGACAAGAGACCCAGTACTTC. Protein sequence: CASSLSVRQETQYF. The chain is built from TRBV27 and TRBJ2-5; no firm D call. The CDR3 sequence is 14 residues long. Trimming stripped 2 bases from V and 2 bases from J, with 9 bases between. The germline CDR1 and CDR2 sequences are MNHEY and SMNVEV (reference sequence).

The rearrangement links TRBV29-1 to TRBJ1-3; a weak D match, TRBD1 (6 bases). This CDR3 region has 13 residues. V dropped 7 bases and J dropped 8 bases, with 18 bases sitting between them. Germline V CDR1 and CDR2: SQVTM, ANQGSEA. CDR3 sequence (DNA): TGCAGCGCCCGGAAGGGGGGCGAACACACCATATATTTT. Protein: CSARKGGEHTIYF.

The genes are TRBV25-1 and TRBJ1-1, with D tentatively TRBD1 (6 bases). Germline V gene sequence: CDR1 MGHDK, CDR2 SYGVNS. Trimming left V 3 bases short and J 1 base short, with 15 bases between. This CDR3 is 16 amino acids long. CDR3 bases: TGTGCCAGCAGTGAGTACCGGGGGCAGGGGAACACTGAAGCTTTCTTT. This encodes CASSEYRGQGNTEAFF.